This record looks at one T cell receptor (beta chain) sequence and its context. This CDR3 is 12 amino acids long. Germline assignment: CDR1 ENHRY and CDR2 SYGVKD. V lost 10 bases to trimming and J lost 7 bases; unmatched junction nucleotides: 8. This specimen belongs to a study of blood T cell repertoires in COVID-19. Participants had their cohort set by participant-reported clinical history. Produced via immunoSEQ multiplex PCR; TCRdb's table is partial and in-frame only. The table lists fewer than 350,000 clones, around 90% of them singletons. The rearrangement uses TRBV10-3 and TRBJ2-5, with 8 bases lining up with TRBD2. Sequenced input: PBMCs or T cells enriched from blood (not recorded which). This TCR came from a woman aged 18-35 years with acute COVID-19. The CDR3 sequence: CATNSGEGTQYF. The CDR3, as DNA: TGTGCCACTAATAGCGGGGAGGGGACCCAGTACTTC.